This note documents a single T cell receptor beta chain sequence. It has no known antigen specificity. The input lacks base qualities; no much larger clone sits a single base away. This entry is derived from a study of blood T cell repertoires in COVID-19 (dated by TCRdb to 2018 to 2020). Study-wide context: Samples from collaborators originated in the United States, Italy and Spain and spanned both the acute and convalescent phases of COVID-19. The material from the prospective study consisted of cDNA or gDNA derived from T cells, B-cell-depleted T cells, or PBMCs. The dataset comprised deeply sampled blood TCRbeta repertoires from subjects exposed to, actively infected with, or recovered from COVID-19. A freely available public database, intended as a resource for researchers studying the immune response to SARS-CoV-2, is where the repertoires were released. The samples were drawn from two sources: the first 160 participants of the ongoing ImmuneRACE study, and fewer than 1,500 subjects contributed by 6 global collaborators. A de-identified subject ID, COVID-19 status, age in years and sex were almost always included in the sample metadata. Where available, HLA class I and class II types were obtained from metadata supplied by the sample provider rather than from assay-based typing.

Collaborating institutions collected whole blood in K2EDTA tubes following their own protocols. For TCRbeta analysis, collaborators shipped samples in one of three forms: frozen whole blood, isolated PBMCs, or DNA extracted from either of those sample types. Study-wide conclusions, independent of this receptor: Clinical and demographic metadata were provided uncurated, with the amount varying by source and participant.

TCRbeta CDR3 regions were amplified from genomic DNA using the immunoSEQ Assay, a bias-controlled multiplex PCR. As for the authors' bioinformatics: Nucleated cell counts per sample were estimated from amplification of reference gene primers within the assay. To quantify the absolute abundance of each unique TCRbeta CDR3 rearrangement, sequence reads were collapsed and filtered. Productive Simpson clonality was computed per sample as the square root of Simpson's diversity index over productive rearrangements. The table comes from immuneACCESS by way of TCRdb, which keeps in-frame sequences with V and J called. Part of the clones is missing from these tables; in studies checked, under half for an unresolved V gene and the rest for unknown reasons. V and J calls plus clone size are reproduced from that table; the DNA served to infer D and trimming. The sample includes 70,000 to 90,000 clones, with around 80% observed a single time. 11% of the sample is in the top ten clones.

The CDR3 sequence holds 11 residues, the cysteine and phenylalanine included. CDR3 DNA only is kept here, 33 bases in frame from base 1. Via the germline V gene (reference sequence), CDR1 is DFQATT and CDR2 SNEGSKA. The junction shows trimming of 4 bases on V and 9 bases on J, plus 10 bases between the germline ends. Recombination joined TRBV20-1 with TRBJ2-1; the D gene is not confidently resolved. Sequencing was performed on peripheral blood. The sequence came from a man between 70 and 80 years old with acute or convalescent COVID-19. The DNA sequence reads TGCAGTGCTACCTTGTCGGGTGAGCAGTTCTTC. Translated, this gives CSATLSGEQFF.